One T cell receptor beta chain is described in this entry. No antigen is known for it. This specimen comes from a study of prognosis after radiotherapy for stage I lung cancer. For the study at large: With roughly 13 men and five or six women, the cohort's median age was approximately 74 years, range about 50–85. The study, taken as a whole, reports: Clone counts measured for unique TCRs fell after stereotactic body radiation therapy, median roughly 9,300 versus 7,200.

From genomic DNA, TCR beta CDR3 was amplified by two-round multiplex PCR. Every TRBV and TRBJ gene had its own specific primer in first-round PCR. TCRdb reanalysed the multiplex PCR reads using MiXCR and keeps one entry per CDR3 protein. The sample lists 12,000 to 15,000 distinct CDR3 sequences; approximately 46% were seen once. A volume of around 5.9 milliliters of peripheral blood was collected by draw at each of two time points. This receptor was taken from a donor older than 45 with non-small cell lung cancer. The sequencing here drew on PBMCs, taken before or after stereotactic body radiation therapy (not recorded which).

The CDR3 coding sequence is TGTGCCAGCAGCCCACAGATCCTAAGTGAAAAACTGTTTTTT. Its protein product is CASSPQILSEKLFF. The chain combines TRBV7-9 with TRBJ1-4; D ambiguous. Germline V gene lookup returns CDR1 SEHNR and CDR2 FQNEAQ (reference sequence). The CDR3 contains 14 residues. V lost 5 bases to trimming and J lost 7 bases, with 14 bases between them.